Below, 27 T cell receptor beta chains from the same sample are listed, as sequenced in a study of blood T cell repertoires in COVID-19. Only in-frame clones appear in the TCRdb table, and some are missing; sequencing was by immunoSEQ multiplex PCR. The sample lists 35,000 to 45,000 clones; approximately 90% were seen once. Sequencing input: peripheral blood. Receptor source: a man aged 55 to 70 with active COVID-19.

The genes are TRBV4-1 and TRBJ1-2; D is uncertain. Trimming left V 0 bases short and J 7 bases short, with 18 bases between. CDR1 MGHRA and CDR2 YSYEKL come from the germline V gene. The CDR3 is made up of 16 amino acids. The CDR3 sequence is CASSQDLGPLSGGYTF. In DNA, the CDR3 is TGCGCCAGCAGCCAAGATCTCGGCCCCCTAAGCGGTGGCTACACCTTC.

This chain links TRBV4-2 with TRBJ2-7; D ambiguous. Trimming took off 1 base at V and 3 bases at J, with 7 bases between the two ends. Germline V gene sequence: CDR1 LGHNA, CDR2 YNFKEQ. There are 13 residues in the CDR3. The CDR3 DNA reads TGTGCCAGCAGCCAAGCCCAATTCTACGAGCAGTACTTC. Protein product: CASSQAQFYEQYF.

V usage is TRBV5-6 and J usage is TRBJ2-7; D is unclear. CDR1 and CDR2 (germline): SGHDT, YYEEEE. This CDR3 comprises 12 residues. V shed 0 bases and J shed 6 bases, with 7 bases lying between them. CDR3 region: CASSLGSSEQYF. The CDR3 DNA is TGTGCCAGCAGCTTGGGTAGCAGCGAGCAGTACTTC.

The chain carries TRBV7-4 and TRBJ1-5, with 7 bases fitting TRBD1. Germline V gives CDR1 SGHVT, CDR2 SQSDAQ. Unmatched junction bases numbered 7, after V lost 7 bases and J lost 7 bases. CDR3 length: 13 residues. CDR3 sequence (DNA): TGTGCCAGCACCATAACAGGGGAACAGCCCCAGCATTTT. It is translated as CASTITGEQPQHF.

This clone was picked up one time. V is TRBV5-1 and J is TRBJ2-5; 11 nucleotides align to TRBD2. Germline V lookup: CDR1 SGHRS, CDR2 YFSETQ. V trimming: 5 bases; J trimming: 4 bases; junction bases outside the gene matches: 16. The CDR3 totals 18 residues. Here the CDR3 DNA reads TGCGCCAGCAGTGCGGGTAGCGGGAGGGCCCGTAGGGGAGAGACCCAGTACTTC. It yields the protein CASSAGSGRARRGETQYF.

The chain combines TRBV10-2 with TRBJ1-6; 7 bases are shared with TRBD1. The CDR3 totals 13 residues. J gave up 7 bases and V 7 bases, and 4 bases lay outside the gene matches. CDR1 and CDR2 from the germline V gene are WSHSY and SAAADI. The DNA of the CDR3 is TGCGCCAGCACAGGGGGGAGGAATTCACCCCTCCACTTT. Translating it yields CASTGGRNSPLHF.

V gene TRBV10-3 combines with J gene TRBJ2-2; TRBD2 aligns across 7 bases. The CDR3 is made up of 16 amino acids. Trimming cost V 3 bases and J 9 bases; bases outside gene matches: 13. CDR1 is ENHRY and CDR2 is SYGVKD in the germline V gene. The CDR3 reads CAISEYRLAARRELFF. CDR3 sequence (DNA): TGTGCCATCAGTGAATACAGGCTAGCGGCAAGGCGGGAGCTGTTTTTT.

The V gene is TRBV6-2 or TRBV6-3, the J gene TRBJ2-7, with 7 bases lining up with TRBD1. After removal of 2 bases from V and 2 bases from J, the junction contained 12 bases not matched to a gene. The V gene's germline CDR1 is MNHEY and CDR2 SVGEGT. CDR3 length equals 17 residues. CDR3 amino acids: CASSYNVGGVNTYEQYF. The DNA for the CDR3 is TGTGCCAGCAGTTACAATGTAGGGGGCGTCAACACCTACGAGCAGTACTTC.

In regard to this clone: Other DNA sequences in this specimen translate into the identical CDR3. The chain recombines TRBV5-6 with TRBJ2-7; 8 nucleotides match TRBD2. The germline V gene has CDR1 SGHDT and CDR2 YYEEEE. The CDR3 is made up of 14 amino acids. Unmatched junction bases numbered 6, after V lost 4 bases and J lost 3 bases. CDR3 in DNA: TGTGCCAGCAGCCTCACTAGCGGCTACTACGAGCAGTACTTC. This gives the protein CASSLTSGYYEQYF.

The chain couples TRBV28 to TRBJ2-3; D is undetermined. The CDR3 is made up of 18 amino acids. Germline V CDR1 and CDR2: MDHEN, SYDVKM. Deletions cut 4 bases from V and 1 base from J, with 21 bases between. DNA for the CDR3: TGTGCCAGCAGTTCGCCCACCAACAGAGCTCCTCGCACAGATACGCAGTATTTT. This sequence encodes CASSSPTNRAPRTDTQYF.

The count of this clone is one. The chain uses TRBV12-3 or TRBV12-4 and TRBJ2-2, with D perhaps TRBD2 (6 bases). V dropped 6 bases and J dropped 6 bases, with 8 bases sitting between them. The CDR3 loop spans 12 amino acids. In nucleotides, the CDR3 is TGTGCCAGCAGCCTAGCGTCCGGGGAGCTGTTTTTT. Translating it yields CASSLASGELFF.

The chain is built from TRBV28 and TRBJ1-2; D gene uncertain. CDR3 length: 12 amino acids. Trimming stripped 2 bases from V and 7 bases from J, with 8 bases between. CDR1 and CDR2 from the germline V gene are MDHEN and SYDVKM. In DNA, the CDR3 is TGTGCCAGCAGTTTAGAGGTCGGTGGCTACACCTTC. Residues: CASSLEVGGYTF.

The J gene is TRBJ2-2, the V gene TRBV12-3 or TRBV12-4; the D is unclear. The CDR3 consists of 12 residues. Trimming cost V 6 bases and J 2 bases, with 4 bases left between them. Here the CDR3 DNA reads TGTGCCAGCAGCTATAACACCGGGGAGCTGTTTTTT. Encoded protein: CASSYNTGELFF.

The V gene is TRBV19, the J gene TRBJ1-1; 8 bases are a match to TRBD1. CDR1 and CDR2 from the germline V gene are LNHDA and SQIVND (reference sequence). V was clipped by 5 bases and J by 11 bases; unmatched bases: 7. The CDR3 spans 12 residues. The CDR3 sequence is CASSPRTGSAFF. The CDR3, as DNA: TGTGCCAGTAGTCCGAGGACAGGGAGCGCTTTCTTT.

This chain joins TRBV29-1 and TRBJ1-2; tentative D call: TRBD1 (6 bases). The CDR3 is made up of 14 amino acids. The V and J ends lost 1 base and 4 bases respectively, with 13 bases between them. Germline CDR1 is SQVTM and CDR2 is ANQGSEA. The CDR3: CSVEGDIKTYGYTF. Here the CDR3 DNA reads TGCAGCGTTGAAGGGGACATTAAGACCTATGGCTACACCTTC.

This clone has a handful of counts. The V call is TRBV7-2, the J call TRBJ2-3, with D possibly TRBD1 on 5 matching bases. The germline CDR1 and CDR2 sequences are SGHTA and FQGNSA. This CDR3 comprises 14 residues. The ends were cut back, 2 bases at V and 0 bases at J, with 6 bases in the middle. DNA for the CDR3: TGTGCCAGCAGCTTAAAGGGGAGCACAGATACGCAGTATTTT. As protein: CASSLKGSTDTQYF.

This clone was counted between two and nine times. The chain is built from TRBV6-1 and TRBJ2-3; TRBD2 agrees at 15 bases. CDR1 MNHNS and CDR2 SASEGT come from the germline V gene. V lost 6 bases and J lost 6; bases outside the gene matches: 10. CDR3 size: 17 residues. CDR3 region: CASSERGTSGRRDTQYF. The CDR3 DNA reads as TGTGCCAGCAGCGAAAGAGGGACTAGCGGGAGGCGGGATACGCAGTATTTT.

The CDR3 reads CASSFHRGFGNSPLHF. For the CDR3, the DNA is TGTGCCAGCAGTTTTCACAGGGGATTTGGAAATTCACCCCTCCACTTT. V gene TRBV6-5 combines with J gene TRBJ1-6, with 7 bases that match TRBD1. Germline CDR1 reads MNHEY; CDR2 reads SVGAGI. The J segment lost 7 bases and the V segment lost 4 bases, leaving 10 bases of the junction unmatched. CDR3 length equals 16 residues.

The V gene is TRBV6-6, the J gene TRBJ2-5, with a weak D call TRBD2 (6 bases). The length of the CDR3 is 14 residues. The ends were cut back, 5 bases at V and 2 bases at J, with 12 bases in the middle. Germline CDR1 and CDR2: MNHNY and SVGAGI (reference sequence). DNA for the CDR3: TGTGCCAGCAGTCCCCGACTAGGACAAGAGACCCAGTACTTC. This encodes CASSPRLGQETQYF.

The chain employs TRBV6-2 or TRBV6-3 and TRBJ2-3, with D possibly being TRBD2 (6 bases). Germline V CDR1 and CDR2: MNHEY, SVGEGT. The ends were cut back, 4 bases at V and 5 bases at J, with 13 bases in the middle. CDR3 length equals 14 residues. The CDR3 DNA sequence: TGTGCCAGCAGTTCTATCGGAGGGATAGATACGCAGTATTTT. Translating gives CASSSIGGIDTQYF.

The chain has TRBV7-2 and TRBJ1-4; 11 bases agree with TRBD1. The germline CDR1 and CDR2 sequences are SGHTA and FQGNSA. CDR3 length: 16 amino acids. V lost 5 bases to trimming and J lost 1 base; unmatched junction nucleotides: 3. The CDR3 DNA is TGTGCCAGCAGCCGGACAGGGGGCCTAACTAATGAAAAACTGTTTTTT. Amino acids: CASSRTGGLTNEKLFF.

The chain has TRBV3-1 (or the pseudogene TRBV3-2) and TRBJ2-1, with 8 nucleotides matching TRBD2. Germline-derived CDR1 and CDR2 are LGHDT and YNNKEL (reference sequence). This CDR3 has 15 amino acids. Germline trimming cut 0 bases from V and 7 bases from J; bases unmatched to any gene: 5. In DNA form, the CDR3 reads TGTGCCAGCAGCCAAGACCCACTAGCGGCTAATGAGCAGTTCTTC. Protein sequence: CASSQDPLAANEQFF.

This chain joins TRBV30 and TRBJ1-3, with TRBD1 matching over 8 bases. CDR1 is GTSNPN, CDR2 SVGIG, per germline (reference sequence). With 1 base clipped from V and 1 base from J, the junction kept 6 bases outside the gene matches. The CDR3 sequence is 16 residues long. CDR3 region: CAWSAGGLGSGNTIYF. The CDR3 nucleotides read TGTGCCTGGAGTGCAGGGGGCTTGGGATCTGGAAACACCATATATTTT.

This chain uses TRBV19 with TRBJ1-1; no clear D gene. The germline gives CDR1 LNHDA, CDR2 SQIVND (reference sequence). Trimming removed 5 bases at V and 0 bases at J, with 10 bases between. The CDR3 sequence is 14 residues long. In nucleotides, the CDR3 is TGTGCCAGTAGTCCCGGGAACCTGAACACTGAAGCTTTCTTT. Translating gives CASSPGNLNTEAFF. Full variable domain (rest looked up from reference TRBV19 and TRBJ1-1): DGGITQSPKYLFRKEGQNVTLSCEQNLNHDAMYWYRQDPGQGLRLIYYSQIVNDFQKGDIAEGYSVSREKKESFPLTVTSAQKNPTAFYLCASSPGNLNTEAFFGQGTRLTVV.

The chain links TRBV5-5 to TRBJ1-1; D is uncertain. The CDR3 spans 14 residues. The V and J ends lost 0 bases and 1 base respectively, with 7 bases between them. Germline CDR1 and CDR2: SGHKS and YYEKEE (reference sequence). CDR3 residues: CASSLGLSNTEAFF. The CDR3 DNA reads as TGTGCCAGCAGCTTGGGACTCTCGAACACTGAAGCTTTCTTT.

The chain is built from TRBV3-1 (or the pseudogene TRBV3-2) and TRBJ1-1; unclear D gene. CDR1 is LGHDT and CDR2 is YNNKEL in the germline V gene (reference sequence). The V and J ends lost 2 bases and 4 bases respectively, with 14 bases between them. There are 15 residues in the CDR3. The CDR3 region has the DNA TGTGCCAGCAGCCAACAAGACACTGGTCGCACTGAAGCTTTCTTT. Its translation: CASSQQDTGRTEAFF.

This clone was seen only a few times. The chain is built from TRBV5-1 and TRBJ1-1, with D tentatively TRBD1 (5 bases). In germline, CDR1 is SGHRS, CDR2 YFSETQ. Trimming cost V 5 bases and J 1 base, with 9 bases left between them. CDR3 length: 13 amino acids. The CDR3 here is CASRQVTNTEAFF. The DNA of the CDR3 is TGCGCCAGCAGACAGGTTACGAACACTGAAGCTTTCTTT.